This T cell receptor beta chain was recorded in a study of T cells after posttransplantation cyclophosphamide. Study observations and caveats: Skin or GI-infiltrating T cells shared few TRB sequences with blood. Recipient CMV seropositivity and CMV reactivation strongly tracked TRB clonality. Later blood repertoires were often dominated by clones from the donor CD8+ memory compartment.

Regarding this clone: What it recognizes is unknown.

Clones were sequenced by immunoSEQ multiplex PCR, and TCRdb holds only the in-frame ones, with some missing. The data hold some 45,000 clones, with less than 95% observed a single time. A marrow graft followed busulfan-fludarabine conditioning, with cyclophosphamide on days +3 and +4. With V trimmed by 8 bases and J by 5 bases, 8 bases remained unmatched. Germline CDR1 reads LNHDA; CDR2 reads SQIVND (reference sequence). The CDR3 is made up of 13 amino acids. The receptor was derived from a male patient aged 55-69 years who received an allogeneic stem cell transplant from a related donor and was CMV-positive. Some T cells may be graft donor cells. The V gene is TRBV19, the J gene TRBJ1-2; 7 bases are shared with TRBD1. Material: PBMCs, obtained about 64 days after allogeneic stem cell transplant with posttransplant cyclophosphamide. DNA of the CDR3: TGTGCCAGTCATAAGACAGGGTTTTATGGCTACACCTTC. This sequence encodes CASHKTGFYGYTF.